This TCR beta chain was recovered during a study of CD8 T cells in Susac syndrome. RNA, at roughly 0.45 to 1 ug, was reverse transcribed with random hexamers. One entry per CDR3 protein results from TCRdb running MiXCR on the immunoSEQ multiplex PCR reads. The sample includes roughly 100,000 distinct CDR3 sequences, approximately 93% seen only once; the top ten take about 0.42%. The CDR3 is 13 amino acids. V gave up 6 bases and J gave up 6 bases; unmatched junction bases: 5. Germline loops: CDR1 SGDLS, CDR2 YYNGEE. The sequence was collected from a human donor with Susac syndrome. What was sequenced was CD8+ T cells from PBMCs. V usage is TRBV9 and J usage is TRBJ2-7, with 11 nucleotides matching TRBD1. Here the CDR3 DNA reads TGTGCCAGCACTCGGACAGGGGGCGGCGAGCAGTACTTC. It is translated as CASTRTGGGEQYF.